A selection of T cell receptor beta chains follows, all from one sample in a study of shared clonotypes between healthy human individuals. Assay used: immunoSEQ multiplex PCR; TCRdb lists only in-frame clones, some missing. This table has hundreds of thousands of clones, 70% to 80% appearing once. Input material: PBMCs. Receptors were obtained from a woman aged 40 to 50 in good health. Some clones in this sample may be carry-over from other donors' samples. CDR3s include the opening cysteine and the closing phenylalanine or tryptophan. The order of the fields is CDR3 length, D gene, clone size, V gene, J gene, CDR3 DNA, CDR3 protein. The D gene is left open where the match is weak. The size entry is marked missing in some rows and otherwise reads once, few, many or a size class.

len: 15
d_gene: .
abundance: .
v_gene: TRBV5-1
j_gene: TRBJ1-5
CDR3nt: TGCGCCAGCAGCGGGGGGACCATAGGAAATCAGCCCCAGCATTTT
CDR3aa: CASSGGTIGNQPQHF

len: 16
d_gene: TRBD2
abundance: .
v_gene: TRBV11-2
j_gene: TRBJ2-2
CDR3nt: TGTGCCAGCAGCCCACTAGCGGGAAGTAACACCGGGGAGCTGTTTTTT
CDR3aa: CASSPLAGSNTGELFF

len: 12
d_gene: .
abundance: .
v_gene: TRBV28
j_gene: TRBJ1-5
CDR3nt: TGTGCCAGCACCTCTCGAGGCAGTTTGCAGCATTTT
CDR3aa: CASTSRGSLQHF

len: 13
d_gene: .
abundance: .
v_gene: TRBV30
j_gene: TRBJ1-1
CDR3nt: TGTGCCTGGAGTCTTCACCTGAACACTGAAGCTTTCTTT
CDR3aa: CAWSLHLNTEAFF

len: 15
d_gene: TRBD2
abundance: .
v_gene: TRBV29-1
j_gene: TRBJ2-1
CDR3nt: TGCAGCGTTGATAGGGGAGCTAGCGGTTACAATGAGCAGTTCTTC
CDR3aa: CSVDRGASGYNEQFF

len: 19
d_gene: .
abundance: .
v_gene: TRBV27
j_gene: TRBJ2-4
CDR3nt: TGTGCCAGCAGTCCCCTATTTTCCGGGACCTCACAATCCAAAAACATTCAGTACTTC
CDR3aa: CASSPLFSGTSQSKNIQYF

len: 16
d_gene: .
abundance: .
v_gene: TRBV9
j_gene: TRBJ2-1
CDR3nt: TGTGCCAGCAGCGCGGGACTGCTCTCCAGCTACAATGAGCAGTTCTTC
CDR3aa: CASSAGLLSSYNEQFF

len: 15
d_gene: TRBD2
abundance: .
v_gene: TRBV5-1
j_gene: TRBJ2-1
CDR3nt: TGCGCTAGCAGCTTGGCTCTAGCGGGAGGGAATGAGCAGTTCTTC
CDR3aa: CASSLALAGGNEQFF

len: 12
d_gene: .
abundance: .
v_gene: TRBV7-9
j_gene: TRBJ2-7
CDR3nt: TGTGCCAGCAGCTTCGGAAACTACGAGCAGTACTTC
CDR3aa: CASSFGNYEQYF

len: 14
d_gene: TRBD2
abundance: .
v_gene: TRBV7-9
j_gene: TRBJ2-1
CDR3nt: TGTGCCAGCACCACGGGGGGGTCCTACAATGAGCAGTTCTTC
CDR3aa: CASTTGGSYNEQFF

len: 13
d_gene: .
abundance: .
v_gene: TRBV19
j_gene: TRBJ1-2
CDR3nt: TGTGCCAGTAGTGGACCATTTAACTATGGCTACACCTTC
CDR3aa: CASSGPFNYGYTF

len: 17
d_gene: .
abundance: once
v_gene: TRBV19
j_gene: TRBJ2-2
CDR3nt: TGTGCCAGTAGTATAGCAGGAGGGACGGCGAACACCGGGGAGCTGTTTTTT
CDR3aa: CASSIAGGTANTGELFF

len: 14
d_gene: .
abundance: .
v_gene: TRBV7-2
j_gene: TRBJ2-7
CDR3nt: TGTGCCAGCAGCTTAGACAGGCTTTCCTACGAGCAGTACTTC
CDR3aa: CASSLDRLSYEQYF

len: 13
d_gene: TRBD1
abundance: .
v_gene: TRBV5-6
j_gene: TRBJ1-1
CDR3nt: TGTGCCAGCTCGGGACAGGGGGACACTGAAGCTTTCTTT
CDR3aa: CASSGQGDTEAFF

len: 13
d_gene: .
abundance: .
v_gene: TRBV30
j_gene: TRBJ1-5
CDR3nt: TGTGCCTGGAGCCGCAGTACCAATCAGCCCCAGCATTTT
CDR3aa: CAWSRSTNQPQHF

len: 13
d_gene: .
abundance: .
v_gene: TRBV30
j_gene: TRBJ1-1
CDR3nt: TGTGCCTGGAGGGGACTACCGAACACTGAAGCTTTCTTT
CDR3aa: CAWRGLPNTEAFF

len: 16
d_gene: .
abundance: .
v_gene: TRBV5-1
j_gene: TRBJ2-5
CDR3nt: TGCGCCAGCAGCTTCAGCTTGAACCAAGTCCAAGAGACCCAGTACTTC
CDR3aa: CASSFSLNQVQETQYF

len: 13
d_gene: .
abundance: once
v_gene: TRBV27
j_gene: TRBJ2-1
CDR3nt: TGTGCCAGCAGTTTATCGAGGGCCAATGAGCAGTTCTTC
CDR3aa: CASSLSRANEQFF

len: 14
d_gene: .
abundance: many
v_gene: TRBV6-1
j_gene: TRBJ2-5
CDR3nt: TGTGCCAGCAGTGACGGCAGGGAGCCCGAGACCCAGTACTTC
CDR3aa: CASSDGREPETQYF

len: 12
d_gene: .
abundance: .
v_gene: TRBV7-2
j_gene: TRBJ1-3
CDR3nt: TGTGCCAGCAGCCTCTCAGGGAGGACCATATATTTT
CDR3aa: CASSLSGRTIYF

len: 14
d_gene: .
abundance: once
v_gene: TRBV11-2
j_gene: TRBJ2-7
CDR3nt: TGTGCCAGCAGCTTTGACAGGTGGATCTACGAGCAGTACTTC
CDR3aa: CASSFDRWIYEQYF

len: 13
d_gene: TRBD2
abundance: .
v_gene: TRBV29-1
j_gene: TRBJ2-1
CDR3nt: TGCAGCGTTGAACCTAGCGGGAGGGATGAGCAGTTCTTC
CDR3aa: CSVEPSGRDEQFF

len: 15
d_gene: TRBD2
abundance: .
v_gene: TRBV27
j_gene: TRBJ2-1
CDR3nt: TGTGCCAGCAGTAACCTAGCGGGAGTTGCTAATGAGCAGTTCTTC
CDR3aa: CASSNLAGVANEQFF

len: 15
d_gene: .
abundance: .
v_gene: TRBV27
j_gene: TRBJ1-1
CDR3nt: TGTGCCAGCAAGGATCGGAGGGGATCGGTCACTGAAGCTTTCTTT
CDR3aa: CASKDRRGSVTEAFF

len: 15
d_gene: TRBD1
abundance: once
v_gene: TRBV4-1
j_gene: TRBJ1-1
CDR3nt: TGCGCCAGCAGCCAACCGGACAGGGTGAACACTGAAGCTTTCTTT
CDR3aa: CASSQPDRVNTEAFF

len: 13
d_gene: .
abundance: few
v_gene: TRBV7-3
j_gene: TRBJ1-2
CDR3nt: TGTGCCAGCAGCTCGACCGGGACTAGCGGCTACACCTTC
CDR3aa: CASSSTGTSGYTF

len: 14
d_gene: TRBD2
abundance: few
v_gene: TRBV5-1
j_gene: TRBJ2-3
CDR3nt: TGCGCCAGCAGGCCTAGCGGGACCACAGATACGCAGTATTTT
CDR3aa: CASRPSGTTDTQYF

len: 16
d_gene: TRBD2
abundance: few
v_gene: TRBV6-1
j_gene: TRBJ2-3
CDR3nt: TGTGCCAGCAGTGGGGGAGGCGGGAGGGCCACAGATACGCAGTATTTT
CDR3aa: CASSGGGGRATDTQYF

len: 12
d_gene: TRBD1
abundance: few
v_gene: TRBV5-4
j_gene: TRBJ1-4
CDR3nt: TGTGCCACAGGGACAGGGGGTGAAAAACTGTTTTTT
CDR3aa: CATGTGGEKLFF

len: 13
d_gene: .
abundance: .
v_gene: TRBV30
j_gene: TRBJ1-2
CDR3nt: TGTGCCTGGAGTGGGAGGGATAACTATGGCTACACCTTC
CDR3aa: CAWSGRDNYGYTF

len: 16
d_gene: TRBD2
abundance: .
v_gene: TRBV7-6
j_gene: TRBJ2-5
CDR3nt: TGTGCCAGCAGCTTAATGGGAGCGGGAGTTAGTGAGACCCAGTACTTC
CDR3aa: CASSLMGAGVSETQYF

len: 14
d_gene: .
abundance: few
v_gene: TRBV30
j_gene: TRBJ1-5
CDR3nt: TGTGCCTGGACCAATGGGGGGGGAAATCAGCCCCAGCATTTT
CDR3aa: CAWTNGGGNQPQHF

len: 15
d_gene: .
abundance: .
v_gene: TRBV5-1
j_gene: TRBJ2-3
CDR3nt: TGCGCCAGCAGCTTGGACACCACTAGCACAGATACGCAGTATTTT
CDR3aa: CASSLDTTSTDTQYF

len: 14
d_gene: TRBD2
abundance: .
v_gene: TRBV6-5
j_gene: TRBJ2-7
CDR3nt: TGTGCCAGCAGACCGGGACTAGCTTCTTACGAGCAGTACTTC
CDR3aa: CASRPGLASYEQYF

len: 17
d_gene: .
abundance: .
v_gene: TRBV7-6
j_gene: TRBJ1-3
CDR3nt: TGTGCCAGCAGCTTAGCCCCGGCCGGGGGGTTTGGAAACACCATATATTTT
CDR3aa: CASSLAPAGGFGNTIYF